This TCR beta chain derives from a study of control samples from healthy donors and cancer patients. TCRdb's copy holds only in-frame clones and misses some; the assay was immunoSEQ multiplex PCR. The data contain 150,000 to 200,000 clones, 90% to 95% of them singletons. V lost 4 bases to trimming and J lost 6 bases; unmatched junction nucleotides: 19. The CDR3 has 18 residues. Germline values: CDR1 SGDLS, CDR2 YYNGEE. Sequencing used PBMCs. The V gene is TRBV9, the J gene TRBJ2-7; 10 bases are a match to TRBD1. The clonotype comes from a man aged 60 to 69 with colorectal cancer. CDR3 nucleotide sequence: TGTGCCAGCAGCCCCAGCCGGTTAGGGGGACAGGGGAATGGCGAGCAGTACTTC. Amino acids: CASSPSRLGGQGNGEQYF.